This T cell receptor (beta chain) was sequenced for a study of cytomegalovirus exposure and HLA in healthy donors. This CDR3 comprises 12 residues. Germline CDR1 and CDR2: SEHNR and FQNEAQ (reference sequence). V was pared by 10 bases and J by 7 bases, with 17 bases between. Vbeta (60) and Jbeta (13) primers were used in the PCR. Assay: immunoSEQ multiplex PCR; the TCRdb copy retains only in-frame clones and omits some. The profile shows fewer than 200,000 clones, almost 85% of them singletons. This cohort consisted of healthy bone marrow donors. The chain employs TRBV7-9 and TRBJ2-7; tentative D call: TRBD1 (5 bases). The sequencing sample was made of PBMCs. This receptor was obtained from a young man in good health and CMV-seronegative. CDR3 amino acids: CATRGGPGEQYF. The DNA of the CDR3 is TGTGCCACTAGGGGCGGACCCGGGGAGCAGTACTTC.